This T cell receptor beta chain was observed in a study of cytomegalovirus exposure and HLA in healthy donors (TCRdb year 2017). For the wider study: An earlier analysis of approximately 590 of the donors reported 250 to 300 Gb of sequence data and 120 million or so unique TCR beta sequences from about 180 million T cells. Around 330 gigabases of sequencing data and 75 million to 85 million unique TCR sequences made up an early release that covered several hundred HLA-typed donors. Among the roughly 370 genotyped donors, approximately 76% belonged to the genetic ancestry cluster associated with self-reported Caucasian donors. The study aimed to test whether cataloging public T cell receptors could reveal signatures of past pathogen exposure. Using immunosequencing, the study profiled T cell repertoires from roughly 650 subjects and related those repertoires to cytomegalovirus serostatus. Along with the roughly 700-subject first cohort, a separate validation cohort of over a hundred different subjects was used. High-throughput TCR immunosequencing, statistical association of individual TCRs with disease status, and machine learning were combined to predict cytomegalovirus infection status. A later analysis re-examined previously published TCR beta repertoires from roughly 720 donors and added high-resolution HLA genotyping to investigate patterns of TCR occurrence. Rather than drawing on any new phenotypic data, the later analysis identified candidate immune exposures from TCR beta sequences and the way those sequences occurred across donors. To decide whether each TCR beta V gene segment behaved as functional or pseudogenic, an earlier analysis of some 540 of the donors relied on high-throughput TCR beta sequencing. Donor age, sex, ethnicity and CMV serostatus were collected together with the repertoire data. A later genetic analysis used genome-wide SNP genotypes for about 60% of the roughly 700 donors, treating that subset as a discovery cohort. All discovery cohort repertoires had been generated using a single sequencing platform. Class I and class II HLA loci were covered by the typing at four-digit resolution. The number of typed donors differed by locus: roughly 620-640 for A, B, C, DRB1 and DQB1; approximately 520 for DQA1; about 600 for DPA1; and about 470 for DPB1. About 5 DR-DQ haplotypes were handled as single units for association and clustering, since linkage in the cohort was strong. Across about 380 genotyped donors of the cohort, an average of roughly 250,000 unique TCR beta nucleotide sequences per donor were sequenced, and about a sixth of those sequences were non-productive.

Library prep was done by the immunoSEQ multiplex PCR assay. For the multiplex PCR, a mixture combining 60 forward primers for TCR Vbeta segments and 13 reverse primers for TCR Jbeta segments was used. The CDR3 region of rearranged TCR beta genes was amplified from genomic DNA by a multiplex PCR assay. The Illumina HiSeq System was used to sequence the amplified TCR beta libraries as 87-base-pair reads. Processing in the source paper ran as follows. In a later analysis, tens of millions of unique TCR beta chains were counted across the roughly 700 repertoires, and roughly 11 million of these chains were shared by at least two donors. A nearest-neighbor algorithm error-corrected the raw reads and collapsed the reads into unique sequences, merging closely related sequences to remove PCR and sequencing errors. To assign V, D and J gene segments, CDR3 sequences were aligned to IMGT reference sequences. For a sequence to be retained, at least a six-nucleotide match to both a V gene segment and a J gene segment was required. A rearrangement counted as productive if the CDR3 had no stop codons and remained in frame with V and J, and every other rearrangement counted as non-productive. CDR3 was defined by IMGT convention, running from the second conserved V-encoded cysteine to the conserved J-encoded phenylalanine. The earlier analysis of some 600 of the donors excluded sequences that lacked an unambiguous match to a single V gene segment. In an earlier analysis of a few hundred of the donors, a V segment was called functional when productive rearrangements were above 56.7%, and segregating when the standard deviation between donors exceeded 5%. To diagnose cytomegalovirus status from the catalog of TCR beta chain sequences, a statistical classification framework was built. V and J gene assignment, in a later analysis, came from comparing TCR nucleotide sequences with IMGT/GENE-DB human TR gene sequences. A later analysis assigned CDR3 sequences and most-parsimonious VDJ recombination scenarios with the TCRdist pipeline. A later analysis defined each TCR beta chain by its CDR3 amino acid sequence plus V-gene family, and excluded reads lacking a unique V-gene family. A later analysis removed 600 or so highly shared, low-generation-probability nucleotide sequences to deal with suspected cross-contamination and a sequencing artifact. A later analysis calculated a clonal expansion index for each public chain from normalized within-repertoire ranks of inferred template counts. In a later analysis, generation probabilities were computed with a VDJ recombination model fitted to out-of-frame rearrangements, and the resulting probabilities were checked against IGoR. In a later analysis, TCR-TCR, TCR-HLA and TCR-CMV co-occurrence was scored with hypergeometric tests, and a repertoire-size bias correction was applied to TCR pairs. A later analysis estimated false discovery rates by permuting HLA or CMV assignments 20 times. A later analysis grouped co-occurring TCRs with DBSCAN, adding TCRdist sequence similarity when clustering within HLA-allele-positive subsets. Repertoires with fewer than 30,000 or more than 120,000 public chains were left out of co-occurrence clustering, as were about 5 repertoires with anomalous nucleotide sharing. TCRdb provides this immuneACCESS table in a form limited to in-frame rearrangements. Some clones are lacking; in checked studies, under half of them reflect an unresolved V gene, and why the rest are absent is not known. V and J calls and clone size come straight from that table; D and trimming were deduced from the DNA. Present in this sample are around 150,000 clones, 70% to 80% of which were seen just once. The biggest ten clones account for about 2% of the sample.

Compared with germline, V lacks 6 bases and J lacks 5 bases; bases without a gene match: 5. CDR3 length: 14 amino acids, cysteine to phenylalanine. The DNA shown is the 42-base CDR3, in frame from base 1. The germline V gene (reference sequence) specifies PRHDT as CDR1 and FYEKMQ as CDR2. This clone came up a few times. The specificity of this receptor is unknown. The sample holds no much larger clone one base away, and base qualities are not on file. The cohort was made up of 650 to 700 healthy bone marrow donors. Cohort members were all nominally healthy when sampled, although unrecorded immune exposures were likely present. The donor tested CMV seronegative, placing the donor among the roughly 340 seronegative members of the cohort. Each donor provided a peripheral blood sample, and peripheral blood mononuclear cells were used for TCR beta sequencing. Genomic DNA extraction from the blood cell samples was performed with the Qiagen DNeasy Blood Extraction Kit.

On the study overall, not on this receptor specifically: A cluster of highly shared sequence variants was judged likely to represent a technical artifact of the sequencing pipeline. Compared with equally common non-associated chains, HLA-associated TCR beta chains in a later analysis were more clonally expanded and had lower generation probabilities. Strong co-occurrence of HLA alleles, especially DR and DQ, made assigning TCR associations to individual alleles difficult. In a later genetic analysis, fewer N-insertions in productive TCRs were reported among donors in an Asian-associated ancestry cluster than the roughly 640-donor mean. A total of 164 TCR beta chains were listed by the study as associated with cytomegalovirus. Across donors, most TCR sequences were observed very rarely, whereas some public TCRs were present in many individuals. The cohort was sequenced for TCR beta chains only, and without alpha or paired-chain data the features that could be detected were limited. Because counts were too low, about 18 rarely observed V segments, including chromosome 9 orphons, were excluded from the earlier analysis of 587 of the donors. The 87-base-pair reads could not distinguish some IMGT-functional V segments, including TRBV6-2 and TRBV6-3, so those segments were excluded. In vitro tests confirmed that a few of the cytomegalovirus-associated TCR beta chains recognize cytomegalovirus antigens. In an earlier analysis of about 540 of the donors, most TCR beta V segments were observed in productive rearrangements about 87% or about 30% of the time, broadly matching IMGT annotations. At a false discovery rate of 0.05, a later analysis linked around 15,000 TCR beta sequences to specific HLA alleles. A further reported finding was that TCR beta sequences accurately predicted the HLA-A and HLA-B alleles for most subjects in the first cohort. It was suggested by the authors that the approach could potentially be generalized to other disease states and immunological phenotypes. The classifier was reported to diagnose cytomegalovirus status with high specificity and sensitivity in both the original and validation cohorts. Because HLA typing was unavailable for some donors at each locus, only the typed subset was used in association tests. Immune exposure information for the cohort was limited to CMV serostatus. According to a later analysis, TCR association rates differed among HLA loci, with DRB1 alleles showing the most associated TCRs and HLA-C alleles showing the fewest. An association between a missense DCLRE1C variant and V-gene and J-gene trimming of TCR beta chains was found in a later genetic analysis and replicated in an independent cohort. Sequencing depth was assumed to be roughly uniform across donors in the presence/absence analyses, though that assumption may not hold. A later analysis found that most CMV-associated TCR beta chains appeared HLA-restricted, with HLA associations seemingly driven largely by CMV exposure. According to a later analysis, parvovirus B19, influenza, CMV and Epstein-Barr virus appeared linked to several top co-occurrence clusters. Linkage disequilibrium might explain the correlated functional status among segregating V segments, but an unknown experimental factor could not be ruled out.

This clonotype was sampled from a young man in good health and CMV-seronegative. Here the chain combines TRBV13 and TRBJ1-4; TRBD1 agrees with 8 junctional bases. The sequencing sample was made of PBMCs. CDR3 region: CASRYRGGNEKLFF. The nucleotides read TGTGCCAGCAGATACAGGGGGGGAAATGAAAAACTGTTTTTT. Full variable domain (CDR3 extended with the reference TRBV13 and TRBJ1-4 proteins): AAGVIQSPRHLIKEKRETATLKCYPIPRHDTVYWYQQGPGQDPQFLISFYEKMQSDKGSIPDRFSAQQFSDYHSELNMSSLELGDSALYFCASRYRGGNEKLFFGSGTQLSVL.